This TCR beta chain was recorded in a study of blood T cell repertoires in COVID-19. Study-level information: Material from acute and convalescent COVID-19 was sourced from the United States, Italy and Spain. From T cells, B-cell-depleted T cells, or PBMCs came the material, which was cDNA or gDNA.

Patients from Seattle were sampled longitudinally, starting during active infection. The sample holds a few counts of this clone. As processed by the authors: Quantification of nucleated cells was approximated via reference gene primer amplification. Profiling relied on immunoSEQ multiplex PCR, and the TCRdb table lists in-frame clones only, not all of them. D and trimming come from the DNA, and the V and J calls and clone size come from that table. The sample carries approximately 250,000 clones, over 70% recorded once. Trimming pared 4 bases from V and 7 bases from J, leaving 8 bases between. Looked up from germline, CDR1 is GTSNPN and CDR2 is SVGIG (reference sequence). The CDR3 covers 11 residues.

Sequencing used peripheral blood. The origin of this receptor is a woman between 65 and 79 years old with COVID-19, enrolled during active disease. The chain has TRBV30 and TRBJ2-1; D is possibly TRBD1 (5 bases). The CDR3 DNA is TGTGCCTGGAACCAGGGTAATGAGCAGTTCTTC. Translation: CAWNQGNEQFF.